Below, 11 T cell receptor beta chains from the same sample are listed, as sequenced in a study of shared clonotypes between healthy human individuals. Sequencing used immunoSEQ multiplex PCR; TCRdb keeps in-frame clones, though not all of them. The sample holds a few million clones, more than 90% seen once. The sequenced material came from naive CD4+ T cells sorted from blood. Subset defined: CD45RA+ positively selected. The source is a man aged 18 to 30 in good health.

In DNA, the CDR3 is TGTGCCAGCAGCTCTCTAACGGCCCTAACCTACGAGCAGTACTTC. This gives the protein CASSSLTALTYEQYF. V is TRBV7-9 and J is TRBJ2-7; D call uncertain. Per germline, CDR1 SEHNR and CDR2 FQNEAQ (reference sequence). The V and J ends lost 4 bases and 2 bases respectively, with 15 bases between them. The CDR3 contains 15 residues.

The J gene is TRBJ2-1, the V gene TRBV11-2; 8 bases line up with TRBD1. The V gene end was trimmed by 3 bases and the J gene end by 4 bases; junction bases not matched to a gene: 5. The CDR3 runs 15 residues. CDR1 SGHAT and CDR2 FQNNGV come from the germline V gene. The CDR3 reads CASSLGTGDYNEQFF. CDR3 nucleotide sequence: TGTGCCAGCAGCTTGGGGACAGGAGATTACAATGAGCAGTTCTTC.

The chain uses TRBV28 and TRBJ2-7, with D possibly being TRBD2 (5 bases). V lost 5 bases and J 5 bases, leaving 19 bases between the germline ends. The CDR3 sequence is 15 residues long. Per germline, CDR1 MDHEN and CDR2 SYDVKM. Written as DNA, the CDR3 is TGTGCCAGCAGTCCCCCTAGGGTGACGGGGAACGAGCAGTACTTC. Translated, it gives CASSPPRVTGNEQYF.

The chain links TRBV27 to TRBJ1-1, with 9 bases that match TRBD1. The CDR3 has 17 residues. With V trimmed by 6 bases and J by 1 base, 12 bases remained unmatched. CDR1 MNHEY and CDR2 SMNVEV come from the germline V gene (reference sequence). The CDR3 DNA sequence: TGTGCCAGCAGACCGGGACAGGGTAATCGTCCGAACACTGAAGCTTTCTTT. Translation: CASRPGQGNRPNTEAFF.

The count of this clone is one. This chain uses TRBV5-4 with TRBJ1-2, with D uncertain. Germline assignment: CDR1 SGHNT and CDR2 YYREEE (reference sequence). The V and J ends lost 7 bases and 1 base respectively, with 11 bases between them. CDR3 size: 13 residues. The CDR3 region has the DNA TGTGCCAGCGCCCGCGCCCTTAACTATGGCTACACCTTC. This codes for CASARALNYGYTF.

The chain has TRBV18 and TRBJ2-1; possible D gene TRBD1, 5 bases. Trimming removed 1 base from V and 3 bases from J, with 10 bases in between. The CDR3 contains 15 residues. In germline, CDR1 is KGHSH, CDR2 LQKENI. CDR3 amino acids: CASSPLTGNYNEQFF. The CDR3 DNA reads TGTGCCAGCTCACCACTAACAGGAAACTACAATGAGCAGTTCTTC.

This chain joins TRBV9 and TRBJ2-2, with 7 bases that match TRBD2. This CDR3 spans 16 amino acids. Trimming took 3 bases from V and 6 from J; bases not matched to a gene: 11. CDR1 and CDR2 from the germline V gene are SGDLS and YYNGEE. CDR3 protein: CASSATGLLSPGELFF. Here the CDR3 DNA reads TGTGCCAGCAGCGCGACGGGACTATTATCGCCCGGGGAGCTGTTTTTT.

The rearrangement links TRBV30 to TRBJ2-7, with no clear D. V lost 3 bases and J 2 bases, leaving 17 bases between the germline ends. This CDR3 is 15 amino acids long. The germline V gene has CDR1 GTSNPN and CDR2 SVGIG (reference sequence). CDR3 bases: TGTGCCTGGAGGGGGATGAGTCCGAGGACCTACGAGCAGTACTTC. Its translation is CAWRGMSPRTYEQYF.

V is TRBV6-4 and J is TRBJ1-2, with TRBD1 matching 11 bases. The CDR3 has 16 residues. Germline trimming cut 4 bases from V and 4 bases from J; bases unmatched to any gene: 8. Germline V gene lookup returns CDR1 MRHNA and CDR2 SNTAGT. This CDR3 is CASSGDGQGAIYGYTF. CDR3 in DNA: TGTGCCAGCAGTGGCGACGGACAGGGGGCCATCTATGGCTACACCTTC.

The chain is built from TRBV7-9 and TRBJ1-6; no reliable D call. V lost 5 bases, J lost 9 bases, and 8 bases lay in between. Germline V CDR1 and CDR2: SEHNR, FQNEAQ (reference sequence). This CDR3 has 12 residues. CDR3 loop: CASSPGGSPLHF. The CDR3 nucleotides read TGTGCCAGCAGCCCCGGAGGTTCACCCCTCCACTTT.

This chain uses TRBV7-9 with TRBJ1-1; 8 positions match TRBD1. From germline, CDR1 is SEHNR and CDR2 FQNEAQ (reference sequence). Trimming took 1 base from V and 4 from J; bases not matched to a gene: 5. The CDR3 sequence is 15 residues long. The CDR3 sequence is CASSLGAGGFTEAFF. The CDR3 nucleotides read TGTGCCAGCAGCTTAGGCGCAGGGGGCTTCACTGAAGCTTTCTTT.